The next 21 T cell receptor beta chains were all read from a single sample in a study of blood T cell repertoires in COVID-19. TCRdb's copy holds only in-frame clones and misses some; the assay was immunoSEQ multiplex PCR. The table lists some 140,000 clones, 70% to 85% of them singletons. Source material: peripheral blood. The origin of the receptors is a man in his sixties with acute or convalescent COVID-19.

This clone has only a few counts. This rearrangement joins TRBV19 to TRBJ2-7, with 8 bases matching TRBD1. Unmatched junction bases numbered 3, after V lost 8 bases and J lost 0 bases. The CDR3 contains 13 residues. The germline CDR1 and CDR2 sequences are LNHDA and SQIVND (reference sequence). CDR3 residues: CASGTGPSYEQYF. CDR3 bases: TGTGCCAGTGGGACAGGACCCTCCTACGAGCAGTACTTC.

This clone was seen only once. The chain recombines TRBV3-1 (or the pseudogene TRBV3-2) with TRBJ2-3; D is perhaps TRBD2 (6 bases). Germline CDR1 LGHDT, CDR2 YNNKEL (reference sequence). The V gene lost 1 base and the J gene lost 1 base, with 12 bases spanning the gap. The CDR3 loop spans 16 amino acids. The CDR3 DNA reads as TGTGCCAGCAGCCAAGGGAATCCGGGAGGCACAGATACGCAGTATTTT. Translation: CASSQGNPGGTDTQYF.

There are many counts of this clone. The chain employs TRBV6-2 or TRBV6-3 and TRBJ2-2; tentatively, D is TRBD1 (6 bases). The CDR3 is 13 residues long. Per germline, CDR1 MNHEY and CDR2 SVGEGT. Trimming shortened V by 5 bases and J by 8 bases, and 12 bases separated the two germline ends. The CDR3 is CASSLLQGGELFF. In DNA, the CDR3 is TGTGCCAGCAGTCTTCTACAGGGAGGGGAGCTGTTTTTT.

The gene calls are TRBV5-1 and TRBJ2-4, with 10 nucleotides matching TRBD1. With V trimmed by 3 bases and J by 3 bases, 15 bases remained unmatched. CDR1 is SGHRS and CDR2 is YFSETQ in the germline V gene. This CDR3 is 19 amino acids long. The CDR3 region has the DNA TGCGCCAGCAGCTCTTGGGCCGGGACAGGGGACGGGGGCAAAAACATTCAGTACTTC. This codes for CASSSWAGTGDGGKNIQYF.

This clone turned up a few times. This chain joins TRBV19 and TRBJ1-6, with D unresolved. This CDR3 comprises 17 residues. V lost 0 bases and J 0 bases, leaving 9 bases between the germline ends. Germline CDR1 and CDR2: LNHDA and SQIVND (reference sequence). The CDR3 nucleotides are TGTGCCAGTAGTATAGAAGCGCCTGTCTCCTATAATTCACCCCTCCACTTT. Amino acids: CASSIEAPVSYNSPLHF.

The chain couples TRBV28 to TRBJ2-5, with TRBD2 identical over 7 bases. The germline CDR1 and CDR2 sequences are MDHEN and SYDVKM. There are 17 residues in the CDR3. The V and J ends lost 8 bases and 1 base, in that order; junction bases with no gene match: 16. CDR3 sequence (DNA): TGTGCCAGCTCCTCCCTGGGGGACTATCGCTTCCAAGAGACCCAGTACTTC. Its translation is CASSSLGDYRFQETQYF.

The V and J genes are TRBV5-1 and TRBJ1-6; 11 bases are a match to TRBD1. The CDR3 totals 16 residues. J was trimmed by 10 bases and V by 0 bases; bases with no gene match: 6. The V gene's germline CDR1 is SGHRS and CDR2 YFSETQ. CDR3 in DNA: TGCGCCAGCAGCTTGGGGACAGGGGGCGCACAGTCACCCCTCCACTTT. Translation: CASSLGTGGAQSPLHF.

This chain uses TRBV6-1 with TRBJ2-6, with 8 bases lining up with TRBD1. The J segment lost 1 base and the V segment lost 3 bases, leaving 2 bases of the junction unmatched. CDR3 length equals 16 residues. Germline CDR1 reads MNHNS; CDR2 reads SASEGT. CDR3 nucleotides: TGTGCCAGCAGTGACCGACAGGGGTCTGGGGCCAACGTCCTGACTTTC. Translated, it gives CASSDRQGSGANVLTF.

This clone was seen a handful of times. The CDR3 reads CASSATTSWNEQYF. DNA of the CDR3: TGTGCCAGCAGCGCGACGACTAGCTGGAACGAGCAGTACTTC. This chain connects TRBV11-2 to TRBJ2-7; 7 positions agree with TRBD2. The CDR3 sequence is 14 residues long. The V and J ends lost 5 bases and 5 bases, in that order; junction bases with no gene match: 9. Germline CDR1 and CDR2: SGHAT and FQNNGV.

This chain uses TRBV24-1 with TRBJ2-5; 7 bases map to TRBD1. This CDR3 spans 17 amino acids. Germline values: CDR1 KGHDR, CDR2 SFDVKD. The J segment lost 2 bases and the V segment lost 0 bases, leaving 8 bases of the junction unmatched. CDR3 region: CATSDLKQGYSQETQYF. DNA of the CDR3: TGTGCCACCAGTGATTTGAAACAGGGGTACTCACAAGAGACCCAGTACTTC.

This clone occurred once. This chain connects TRBV19 to TRBJ1-4, with D perhaps TRBD1 (6 bases). V was cut by 4 bases and J by 2 bases, with 14 bases left in between. Germline assignment: CDR1 LNHDA and CDR2 SQIVND (reference sequence). This CDR3 is built from 16 residues. The CDR3 protein is CASSTGGAPTNEKLFF. DNA for the CDR3: TGTGCCAGTAGTACCGGGGGGGCACCCACTAATGAAAAACTGTTTTTT.

The chain recombines TRBV6-2 or TRBV6-3 with TRBJ1-5, with D possibly TRBD1 on 5 matching bases. This CDR3 spans 14 amino acids. V was trimmed by 7 bases and J by 6 bases, leaving 16 bases between them. The V gene's germline CDR1 is MNHEY and CDR2 SVGEGT. Here the CDR3 reads CASNPWQGSQPQHF. The CDR3 region has the DNA TGTGCCAGCAACCCGTGGCAGGGTTCTCAGCCCCAGCATTTT.

The genes are TRBV28 and TRBJ2-7, with D perhaps matching TRBD1 (5 bases). V was shortened by 2 bases and J by 1 base, with 12 bases between the two germline ends. Germline V lookup: CDR1 MDHEN, CDR2 SYDVKM. The CDR3 totals 15 residues. The CDR3 here is CASSLAQGWSYEQYF. CDR3 DNA: TGTGCCAGCAGTTTAGCCCAGGGCTGGTCCTACGAGCAGTACTTC. The variable domain in full, completed from reference TRBV28 and TRBJ2-7, reads DVKVTQSSRYLVKRTGEKVFLECVQDMDHENMFWYRQDPGLGLRLIYFSYDVKMKEKGDIPEGYSVSREKKERFSLILESASTNQTSMYLCASSLAQGWSYEQYFGPGTRLTVT.

The chain carries TRBV7-2 and TRBJ1-2, with TRBD1 matching over 7 bases. The CDR3 loop spans 14 amino acids. CDR1 is SGHTA, CDR2 FQGNSA, per germline. Unmatched junction bases numbered 5, after V lost 7 bases and J lost 0 bases. CDR3 nucleotide sequence: TGTGCCAGCACCAAAGACAGGGCTAACTATGGCTACACCTTC. It yields the protein CASTKDRANYGYTF.

V gene TRBV7-2 combines with J gene TRBJ2-5, with 16 bases fitting TRBD2. The CDR3 covers 16 residues. V shed 3 bases, J shed 7 bases, and the junction held 5 bases outside the gene matches. Germline CDR1 and CDR2: SGHTA and FQGNSA. The CDR3 nucleotides are TGTGCCAGCAGCTTGGGACTAGCGGGAGGGCTGGGGACCCAGTACTTC. Its protein product is CASSLGLAGGLGTQYF.

The rearrangement links TRBV7-2 to TRBJ2-1; 9 nucleotides agree with TRBD1. The V segment lost 5 bases and the J segment 7 bases; nucleotides outside the gene matches: 9. Germline CDR1 reads SGHTA; CDR2 reads FQGNSA. This CDR3 has 15 residues. CDR3 in amino acids: CASSLPPGQGNEQFF. The CDR3 nucleotides are TGTGCCAGCAGCCTACCACCGGGACAGGGAAATGAGCAGTTCTTC.

This rearrangement joins TRBV15 to TRBJ1-1; D not certain. The length of the CDR3 is 14 residues. V lost 3 bases, J lost 2 bases, and 10 bases lay in between. Per the germline V gene, CDR1 is LNHNV and CDR2 is YYDKDF (reference sequence). CDR3 DNA sequence: TGTGCCACCAGCAGGGGCTTAATCAACACTGAAGCTTTCTTT. As protein: CATSRGLINTEAFF.

The CDR3 reads CASSMTENSPLHF. In nucleotides, the CDR3 is TGTGCCAGTAGTATGACGGAGAATTCACCCCTCCACTTT. J is TRBJ1-6 and V is TRBV19; D remains ambiguous. The V end lost 3 bases, the J end lost 7 bases, and 7 bases lay between the germline ends. The CDR3 totals 13 residues. Looked up from germline, CDR1 is LNHDA and CDR2 is SQIVND (reference sequence).

The gene calls are TRBV6-6 and TRBJ1-5, with 9 bases identical to TRBD1. The V gene's germline CDR1 is MNHNY and CDR2 SVGAGI (reference sequence). V dropped 5 bases and J dropped 5; count of bases not matched to a gene: 4. The CDR3 length is 14 residues. In DNA form, the CDR3 reads TGTGCCAGCAGTCGGGACAGGGAGGATCAGCCCCAGCATTTT. This gives the protein CASSRDREDQPQHF.

This chain uses TRBV7-9 with TRBJ2-2, with TRBD1 matching 9 bases. CDR3 length: 15 amino acids. CDR1 is SEHNR and CDR2 is FQNEAQ in the germline V gene (reference sequence). Trimming took 7 bases from V and 5 from J; bases not matched to a gene: 8. Here the CDR3 DNA reads TGTGCCAGCAAGGCGACAGGGGGAGAGACCGGGGAGCTGTTTTTT. Its protein product is CASKATGGETGELFF.

This chain joins TRBV7-9 and TRBJ2-1, with 9 bases aligning to TRBD2. There are 14 residues in the CDR3. Germline V gives CDR1 SEHNR, CDR2 FQNEAQ (reference sequence). Trimming took 2 bases from V and 9 from J; bases not matched to a gene: 5. CDR3 amino acids: CASSLLAGWGEQFF. The CDR3 nucleotides read TGTGCCAGCAGCTTACTAGCGGGATGGGGTGAGCAGTTCTTC.